This T cell receptor (beta chain) is drawn from a study of T cell changes during pregnancy in multiple sclerosis. Measured with immunoSEQ multiplex PCR; TCRdb has only the in-frame clones, and not every one. Of 40,000 or so clones in the sample, approximately 94% were seen once. Germline CDR1 reads ENHRY; CDR2 reads SYGVKD. The CDR3 has 16 amino acids. Trimming took 3 bases from V and 3 from J; bases not matched to a gene: 8. V is TRBV10-3 and J is TRBJ2-3, with 8 bases identical to TRBD1. The sample here was CD4+ T cells from peripheral blood mononuclear cells, taken in the third trimester of pregnancy. The TCR comes from a female donor with multiple sclerosis, enrolled in a pregnancy study. The CDR3 coding sequence is TGTGCCATCAGTGATCATACAGGGGGAGGAACAGATACGCAGTATTTT. Its translation is CAISDHTGGGTDTQYF.